This is a list of T cell receptor beta chains from one sample in a study of blood T cell repertoires in COVID-19. Method: immunoSEQ multiplex PCR; TCRdb's copy keeps in-frame clones and lacks some. The profile shows 310,000 or so clones, around 87% of them singletons. The sample was peripheral blood. Every receptor here comes from a woman aged 45-65 years with active or convalescent COVID-19. Both conserved end residues are part of each CDR3. A D gene is named only where the DNA matches it firmly. Not every row has a clone size; where given, it reads once, few, many or a size class.

V gene	clone size	J gene	D gene	CDR3 protein	CDR3 DNA
TRBV5-6	.	TRBJ2-2	.	CASSSLGTGELFF	TGTGCCAGCAGCTCGCTAGGCACCGGGGAGCTGTTTTTT
TRBV6-5	.	TRBJ1-5	.	CASSYSGGDNQPQHF	TGTGCCAGCAGTTACTCAGGGGGGGACAATCAGCCCCAGCATTTT
TRBV29-1	.	TRBJ2-7	TRBD2	CSVGETGGNEQYF	TGCAGCGTAGGAGAGACGGGGGGGAACGAGCAGTACTTC
TRBV7-3	.	TRBJ1-2	TRBD1	CASSLDRVGGYTF	TGTGCCAGCAGCTTAGACAGGGTCGGTGGCTACACCTTC
TRBV12-2	.	TRBJ1-5	.	CASRFRGPLPQHF	TGTGCAAGTCGCTTCAGGGGACCTTTGCCCCAGCATTTT
TRBV10-3	.	TRBJ1-1	TRBD1	CAITPRQGTEAFF	TGTGCCATCACCCCAAGACAGGGGACTGAAGCTTTCTTT
TRBV4-1	.	TRBJ2-7	.	CASSQLGTPSEQYF	TGCGCCAGCAGCCAACTCGGGACTCCCAGCGAGCAGTACTTC
TRBV29-1	once	TRBJ2-6	.	CSVEGTVSGANVLTF	TGCAGCGTTGAAGGGACAGTCTCTGGGGCCAACGTCCTGACTTTC
TRBV7-2	.	TRBJ2-7	.	CASSAGTRLYEQYF	TGTGCCAGCAGTGCCGGGACAAGGCTCTACGAGCAGTACTTC
TRBV18	.	TRBJ2-7	.	CASSLSGPSSYEQYF	TGTGCCAGCTCACTCTCGGGTCCGAGCTCCTACGAGCAGTACTTC
TRBV28	.	TRBJ2-6	.	CATEGDKKAGANVLTF	TGTGCCACCGAGGGAGACAAAAAAGCTGGGGCCAACGTCCTGACTTTC
TRBV7-6	.	TRBJ1-2	TRBD1	CASSSGQGYGYTF	TGTGCCAGCAGCTCAGGACAGGGCTATGGCTACACCTTC
TRBV7-2	.	TRBJ2-1	TRBD2	CASTEGLVSYNEQFF	TGTGCCAGCACCGAGGGACTAGTAAGCTACAATGAGCAGTTCTTC
TRBV9	once	TRBJ2-5	.	CASSVSIEQGRIETQYF	TGTGCCAGCAGCGTTTCAATTGAGCAGGGAAGAATAGAGACCCAGTACTTC
TRBV13	.	TRBJ1-1	TRBD1	CASSPWTGGRTEAFF	TGTGCCAGCAGCCCATGGACAGGGGGACGGACTGAAGCTTTCTTT
TRBV7-9	few	TRBJ2-7	.	CASSLTSSYEQYF	TGTGCCAGCAGCTTAACGAGCTCCTACGAGCAGTACTTC
TRBV4-2	.	TRBJ2-1	TRBD2	CASSQEAPKAGLAGTASYNEQFF	TGTGCCAGCAGCCAAGAAGCCCCTAAAGCAGGACTAGCGGGGACTGCTTCCTACAATGAGCAGTTCTTC
TRBV2	few	TRBJ2-7	.	CASRPDPGHEQYF	TGTGCCAGCAGACCCGATCCAGGTCACGAGCAGTACTTC
TRBV5-1	.	TRBJ2-1	TRBD2	CASSLAWTSGNNEQFF	TGCGCCAGCAGCTTGGCCTGGACTAGCGGGAATAATGAGCAGTTCTTC
TRBV5-6	.	TRBJ2-1	TRBD1	CASSLSGTGVKNEQFF	TGTGCCAGCAGCTTGTCCGGGACAGGGGTTAAGAATGAGCAGTTCTTC